A single sample is the source of the 9 T cell receptor beta chains below, sequenced in a study of PD-L1 blockade in urothelial cancer. Documented time point: peripheral blood 6 weeks after treatment start. Method: immunoSEQ multiplex PCR; TCRdb's copy keeps in-frame clones and lacks some. The profile shows some 40,000 clones, more than 80% of them singletons. The input for sequencing was PBMCs, taken around atezolizumab (anti-PD-L1) treatment. The receptors were sampled from a man in his 70s with urothelial cancer.

The chain uses TRBV6-5 and TRBJ1-1; a weak D match, TRBD1 (5 bases). Trimming took off 1 base at V and 1 base at J, with 10 bases between the two ends. The germline CDR1 and CDR2 sequences are MNHEY and SVGAGI. This CDR3 comprises 15 residues. Here the CDR3 DNA reads TGTGCCAGCAGTTACTTACGGCAGGGGAACACTGAAGCTTTCTTT. Translation gives CASSYLRQGNTEAFF.

The rearrangement links TRBV29-1 to TRBJ2-5; D uncertain. The CDR3 is made up of 12 amino acids. Germline V gene sequence: CDR1 SQVTM, CDR2 ANQGSEA. V lost 3 bases and J lost 5, with 10 bases in between. In nucleotides, the CDR3 is TGCAGCGTTGATGGGTTCGGGGAGACCCAGTACTTC. It codes for CSVDGFGETQYF.

This clone was found once. The V call is TRBV7-8, the J call TRBJ2-1, with TRBD2 identical over 7 bases. CDR3 length equals 17 residues. Germline trimming cut 4 bases from V and 3 bases from J; bases unmatched to any gene: 12. Germline values: CDR1 SGHVS, CDR2 FQNEAQ. In DNA form, the CDR3 reads TGTGCCAGCAGCTGGGACTACAGCCAACACATCTACAATGAGCAGTTCTTC. It codes for CASSWDYSQHIYNEQFF.

This chain joins TRBV5-1 and TRBJ2-7; D call uncertain. The CDR3 spans 11 residues. Germline V gene sequence: CDR1 SGHRS, CDR2 YFSETQ. V was trimmed by 0 bases and J by 6 bases, leaving 4 bases between them. As DNA, the CDR3 is TGCGCCAGCAGCTTGGCGGGCGAGCAGTACTTC. It translates to CASSLAGEQYF.

J is TRBJ2-1 and V is TRBV2, with D possibly being TRBD1 (5 bases). Between the trimmed V and J ends, which lost 0 bases and 7 bases, there was a span of 10 bases. This CDR3 region has 14 residues. CDR1 is SNHLY, CDR2 FYNNEI, per germline. The CDR3 is CASSEAPGRNEQFF. CDR3 sequence (DNA): TGTGCCAGCAGTGAAGCGCCAGGGCGGAATGAGCAGTTCTTC.

This chain uses TRBV18 with TRBJ2-7, with 10 bases lining up with TRBD2. The germline V gene has CDR1 KGHSH and CDR2 LQKENI. V lost 5 bases and J lost 0; bases outside the gene matches: 10. The CDR3 sequence is 17 residues long. The CDR3: CASSGASGGRSSYEQYF. The CDR3 DNA reads TGTGCCAGCTCAGGAGCTAGCGGGGGTCGGAGCTCCTACGAGCAGTACTTC.

The chain carries TRBV18 and TRBJ1-2; D gene unclear. Germline loops: CDR1 KGHSH, CDR2 LQKENI. This CDR3 has 12 amino acids. V lost 3 bases to trimming and J lost 5 bases, with 7 bases between them. The CDR3 DNA reads as TGTGCCAGCTCACCCGACACTTATGGCTACACCTTC. Translation gives CASSPDTYGYTF.

The chain combines TRBV2 with TRBJ1-3; D may be TRBD1 (6 bases). This CDR3 has 13 amino acids. CDR1 SNHLY and CDR2 FYNNEI come from the germline V gene. With 6 bases removed from V and 3 bases from J, the gap between germline ends came to 9 bases. The CDR3, as DNA: TGTGCCAGCAGACGGACAGTTGGAAACACCATATATTTT. It encodes CASRRTVGNTIYF.

J is TRBJ2-7 and V is TRBV5-1; TRBD1 matches 10 bases. J gave up 7 bases and V 3 bases, and 10 bases lay outside the gene matches. Germline-derived CDR1 and CDR2 are SGHRS and YFSETQ. The CDR3 runs to 15 residues. The CDR3, as DNA: TGCGCCAGCAGCTCCTACCGACAGGGGGCGCCTGAGCAGTACTTC. Its protein product is CASSSYRQGAPEQYF.